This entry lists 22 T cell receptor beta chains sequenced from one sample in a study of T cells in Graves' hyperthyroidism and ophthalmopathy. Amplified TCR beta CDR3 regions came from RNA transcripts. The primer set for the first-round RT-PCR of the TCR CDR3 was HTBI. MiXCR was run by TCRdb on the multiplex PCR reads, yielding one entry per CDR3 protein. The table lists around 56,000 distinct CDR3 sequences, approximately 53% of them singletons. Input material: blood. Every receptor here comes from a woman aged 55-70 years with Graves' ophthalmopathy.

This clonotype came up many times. The CDR3 coding sequence is TGTGCCAGCAGCCCAGGGTTGGTTACGCAGTATTTT. It is translated as CASSPGLVTQYF. This rearrangement joins TRBV7-9 to TRBJ2-3; TRBD1 might be the D (5 bases). The CDR3 covers 12 residues. Germline CDR1 reads SEHNR; CDR2 reads FQNEAQ (reference sequence). The ends were cut back, 5 bases at V and 8 bases at J, with 11 bases in the middle. Supplemented by reference TRBV7-9 and TRBJ2-3, the full variable domain reads DTGVSQNPRHKITKRGQNVTFRCDPISEHNRLYWYRQTLGQGPEFLTYFQNEAQLEKSRLLSDRFSAERPKGSFSTLEIQRTEQGDSAMYLCASSPGLVTQYFGPGTRLTVL.

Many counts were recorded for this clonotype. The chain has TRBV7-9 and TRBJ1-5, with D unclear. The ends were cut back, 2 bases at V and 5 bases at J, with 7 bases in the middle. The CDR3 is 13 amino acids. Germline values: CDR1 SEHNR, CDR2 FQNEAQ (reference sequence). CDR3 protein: CASSLRAHQPQHF. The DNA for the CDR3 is TGTGCCAGCAGCTTAAGGGCCCATCAGCCCCAGCATTTT.

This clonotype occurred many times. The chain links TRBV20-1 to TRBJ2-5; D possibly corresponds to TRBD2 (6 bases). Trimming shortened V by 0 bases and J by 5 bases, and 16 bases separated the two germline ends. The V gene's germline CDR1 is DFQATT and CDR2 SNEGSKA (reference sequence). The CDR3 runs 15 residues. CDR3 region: CSARDLRVAVETQYF. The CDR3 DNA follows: TGCAGTGCTAGAGATCTGAGGGTAGCGGTGGAGACCCAGTACTTC.

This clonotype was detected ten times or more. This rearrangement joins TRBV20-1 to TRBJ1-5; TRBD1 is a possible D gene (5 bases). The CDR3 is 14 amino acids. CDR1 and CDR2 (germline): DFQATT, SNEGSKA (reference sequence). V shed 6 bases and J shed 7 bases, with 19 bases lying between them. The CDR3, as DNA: TGCAGTGCCCGACCTGGGGCCGCTGGCCAGCCCCAGCATTTT. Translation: CSARPGAAGQPQHF.

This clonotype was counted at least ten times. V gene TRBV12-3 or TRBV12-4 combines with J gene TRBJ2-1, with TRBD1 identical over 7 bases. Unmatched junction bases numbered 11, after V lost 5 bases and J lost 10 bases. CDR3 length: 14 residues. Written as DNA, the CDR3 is TGTGCCAGCAGTGGACAGCTCGACAGGGACGAGCAGTTCTTC. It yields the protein CASSGQLDRDEQFF.

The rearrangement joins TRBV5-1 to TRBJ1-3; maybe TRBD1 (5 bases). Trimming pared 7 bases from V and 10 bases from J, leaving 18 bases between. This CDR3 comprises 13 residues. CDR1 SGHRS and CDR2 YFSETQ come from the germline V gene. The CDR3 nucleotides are TGCGCCAGCCGTTCTTATAGCGGGGGGACCATATATTTT. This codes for CASRSYSGGTIYF. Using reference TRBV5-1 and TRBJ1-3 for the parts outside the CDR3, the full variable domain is KAGVTQTPRYLIKTRGQQVTLSCSPISGHRSVSWYQQTPGQGLQFLFEYFSETQRNKGNFPGRFSGRQFSNSRSEMNVSTLELGDSALYLCASRSYSGGTIYFGEGSWLTVV.

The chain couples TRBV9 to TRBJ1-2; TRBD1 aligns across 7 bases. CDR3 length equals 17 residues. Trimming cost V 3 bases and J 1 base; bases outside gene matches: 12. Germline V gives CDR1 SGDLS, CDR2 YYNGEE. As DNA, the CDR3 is TGTGCCAGCAGCGCCCCCATGACAGGGATCGATAACTATGGCTACACCTTC. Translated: CASSAPMTGIDNYGYTF.

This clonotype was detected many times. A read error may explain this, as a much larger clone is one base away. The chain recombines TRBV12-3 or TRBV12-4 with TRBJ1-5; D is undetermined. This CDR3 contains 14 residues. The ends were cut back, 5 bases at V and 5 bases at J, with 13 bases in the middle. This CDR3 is CASSPALGDQPQHF. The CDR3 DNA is TGTGCCAGCAGTCCCGCATTGGGCGATCAGCCCCAGCATTTT.

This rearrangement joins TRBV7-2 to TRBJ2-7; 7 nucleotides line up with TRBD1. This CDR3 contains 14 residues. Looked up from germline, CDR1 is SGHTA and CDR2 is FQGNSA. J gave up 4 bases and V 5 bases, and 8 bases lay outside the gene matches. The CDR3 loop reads CASSPAGQEYEQYF. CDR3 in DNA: TGTGCCAGCAGCCCCGCCGGACAGGAGTACGAGCAGTACTTC. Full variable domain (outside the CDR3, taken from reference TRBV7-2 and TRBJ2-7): GAGVSQSPSNKVTEKGKDVELRCDPISGHTALYWYRQSLGQGLEFLIYFQGNSAPDKSGLPSDRFSAERTGGSVSTLTIQRTQQEDSAVYLCASSPAGQEYEQYFGPGTRLTVT.

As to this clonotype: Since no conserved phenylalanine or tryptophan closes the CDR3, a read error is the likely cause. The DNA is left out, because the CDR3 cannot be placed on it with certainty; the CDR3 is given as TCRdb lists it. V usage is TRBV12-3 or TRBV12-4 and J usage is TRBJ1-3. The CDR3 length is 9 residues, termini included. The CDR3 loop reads CASSGGSNT.

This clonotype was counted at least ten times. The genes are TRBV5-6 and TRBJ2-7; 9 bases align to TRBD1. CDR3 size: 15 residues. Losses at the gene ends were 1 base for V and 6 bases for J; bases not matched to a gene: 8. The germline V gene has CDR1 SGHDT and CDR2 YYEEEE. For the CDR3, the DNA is TGTGCCAGCAGCTTGCCTACAGGGGGCGAAGGCGAGCAGTACTTC. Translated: CASSLPTGGEGEQYF.

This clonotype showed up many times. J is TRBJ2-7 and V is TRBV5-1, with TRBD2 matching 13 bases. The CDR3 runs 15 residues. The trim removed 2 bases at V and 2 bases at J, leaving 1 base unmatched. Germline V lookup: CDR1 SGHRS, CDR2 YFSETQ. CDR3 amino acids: CASSLLAGGAYEQYF. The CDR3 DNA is TGCGCCAGCAGCTTACTAGCGGGAGGGGCCTACGAGCAGTACTTC.

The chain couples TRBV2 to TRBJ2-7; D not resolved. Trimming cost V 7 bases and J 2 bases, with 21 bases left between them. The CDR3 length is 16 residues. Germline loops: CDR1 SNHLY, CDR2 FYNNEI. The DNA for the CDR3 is TGTGCCAGCACTGTCAGCGCGAACAGCCTCCCCTACGAGCAGTACTTC. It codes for CASTVSANSLPYEQYF. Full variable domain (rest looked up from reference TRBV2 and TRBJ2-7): EPEVTQTPSHQVTQMGQEVILRCVPISNHLYFYWYRQILGQKVEFLVSFYNNEISEKSEIFDDQFSVERPDGSNFTLKIRSTKLEDSAMYFCASTVSANSLPYEQYFGPGTRLTVT.

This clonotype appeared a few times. CDR3 residues: CASKAGTGSAYGYTF. Written as DNA, the CDR3 is TGTGCCAGCAAAGCCGGGACAGGATCGGCCTATGGCTACACCTTC. The chain has TRBV27 and TRBJ1-2, with TRBD1 matching 8 bases. Trimming took 7 bases from V and 4 from J; bases not matched to a gene: 11. From germline, CDR1 is MNHEY and CDR2 SMNVEV (reference sequence). CDR3 length equals 15 residues.

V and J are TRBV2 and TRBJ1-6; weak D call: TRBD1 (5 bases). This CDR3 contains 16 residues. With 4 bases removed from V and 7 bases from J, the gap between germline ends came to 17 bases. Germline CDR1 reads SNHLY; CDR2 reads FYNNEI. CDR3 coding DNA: TGTGCCAGCAGTGTATTACAGGCAGACGGGAATTCACCCCTCCACTTT. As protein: CASSVLQADGNSPLHF.

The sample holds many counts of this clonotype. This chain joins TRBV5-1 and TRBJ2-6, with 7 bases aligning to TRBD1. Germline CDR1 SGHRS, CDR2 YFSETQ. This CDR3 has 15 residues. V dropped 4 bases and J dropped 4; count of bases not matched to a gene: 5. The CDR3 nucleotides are TGCGCCAGCAGCCTAGGGACAGACGGGGCCAACGTCCTGACTTTC. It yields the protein CASSLGTDGANVLTF.

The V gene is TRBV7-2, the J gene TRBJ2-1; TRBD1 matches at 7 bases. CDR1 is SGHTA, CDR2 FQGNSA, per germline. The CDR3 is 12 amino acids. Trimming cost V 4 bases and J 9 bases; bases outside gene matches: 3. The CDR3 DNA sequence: TGTGCCAGCAGCTCCCAGGGGGTTGAGCAGTTCTTC. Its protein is CASSSQGVEQFF. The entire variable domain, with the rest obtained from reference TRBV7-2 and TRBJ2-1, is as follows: GAGVSQSPSNKVTEKGKDVELRCDPISGHTALYWYRQSLGQGLEFLIYFQGNSAPDKSGLPSDRFSAERTGGSVSTLTIQRTQQEDSAVYLCASSSQGVEQFFGPGTRLTVL.

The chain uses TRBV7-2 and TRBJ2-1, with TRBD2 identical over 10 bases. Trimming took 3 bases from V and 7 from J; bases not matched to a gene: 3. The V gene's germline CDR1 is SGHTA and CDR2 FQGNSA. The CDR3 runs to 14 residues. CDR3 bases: TGTGCCAGCAGCTTCGCTAGCGGGAGAAATGAGCAGTTCTTC. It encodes CASSFASGRNEQFF. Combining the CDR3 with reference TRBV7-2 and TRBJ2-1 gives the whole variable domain GAGVSQSPSNKVTEKGKDVELRCDPISGHTALYWYRQSLGQGLEFLIYFQGNSAPDKSGLPSDRFSAERTGGSVSTLTIQRTQQEDSAVYLCASSFASGRNEQFFGPGTRLTVL.

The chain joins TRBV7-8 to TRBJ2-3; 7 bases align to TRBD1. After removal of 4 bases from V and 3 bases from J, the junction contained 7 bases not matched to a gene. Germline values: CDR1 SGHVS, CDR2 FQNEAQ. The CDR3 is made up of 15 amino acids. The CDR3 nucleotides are TGTGCCAGCAGCTCGACAGGGTTTCTTACAGATACGCAGTATTTT. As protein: CASSSTGFLTDTQYF.

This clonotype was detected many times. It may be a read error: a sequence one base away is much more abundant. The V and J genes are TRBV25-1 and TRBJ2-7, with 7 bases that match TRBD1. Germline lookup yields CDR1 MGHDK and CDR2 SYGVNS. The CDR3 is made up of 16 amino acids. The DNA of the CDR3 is TGTGCCGGCAGTGAATCGTACCGGACAGGCTCTACGAAGCAGTACTTC. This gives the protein CAGSESYRTGSTKQYF.

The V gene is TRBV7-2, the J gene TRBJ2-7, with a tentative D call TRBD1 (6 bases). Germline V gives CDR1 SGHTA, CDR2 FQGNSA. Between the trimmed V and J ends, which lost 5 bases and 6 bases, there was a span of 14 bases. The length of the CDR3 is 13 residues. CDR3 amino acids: CASSPGQQGEQYF. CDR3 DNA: TGTGCCAGCAGCCCAGGACAGCAAGGCGAGCAGTACTTC. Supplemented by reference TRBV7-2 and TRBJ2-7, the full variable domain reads GAGVSQSPSNKVTEKGKDVELRCDPISGHTALYWYRQSLGQGLEFLIYFQGNSAPDKSGLPSDRFSAERTGGSVSTLTIQRTQQEDSAVYLCASSPGQQGEQYFGPGTRLTVT.

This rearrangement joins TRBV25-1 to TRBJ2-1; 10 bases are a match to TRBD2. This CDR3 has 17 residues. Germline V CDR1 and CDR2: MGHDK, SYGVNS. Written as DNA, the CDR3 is TGTGCTAGAGATTTTAAGCGGGAGGGGGGCGCATACAATGAGCAGTTCTTC. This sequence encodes CARDFKREGGAYNEQFF.